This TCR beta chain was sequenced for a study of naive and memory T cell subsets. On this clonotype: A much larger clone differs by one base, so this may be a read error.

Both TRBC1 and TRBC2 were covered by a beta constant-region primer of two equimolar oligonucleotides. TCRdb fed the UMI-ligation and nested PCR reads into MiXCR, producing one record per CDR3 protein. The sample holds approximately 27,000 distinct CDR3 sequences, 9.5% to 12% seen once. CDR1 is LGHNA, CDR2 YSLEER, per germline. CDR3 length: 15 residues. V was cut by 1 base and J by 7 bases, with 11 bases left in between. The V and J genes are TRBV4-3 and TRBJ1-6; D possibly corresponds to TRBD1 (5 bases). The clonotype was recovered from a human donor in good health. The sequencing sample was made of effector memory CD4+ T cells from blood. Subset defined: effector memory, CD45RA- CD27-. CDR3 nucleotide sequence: TGCGCCAGCAGCCAAGCTTGGGGGTTCAATTCACCCCTCCACTTT. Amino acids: CASSQAWGFNSPLHF.